The clone carrying this T cell receptor (beta chain) was seen only a few times. Trimming removed 6 bases from V and 4 bases from J, with 18 bases in between. The CDR3 is made up of 15 amino acids. Germline CDR1 and CDR2: MNHNY and SVGAGI (reference sequence). The data stem from a study of control samples from healthy donors and cancer patients. Profiled with immunoSEQ multiplex PCR; TCRdb holds only in-frame clones, not every one. The sample carries over 15,000 clones, around 83% recorded once. The sequence was collected from a man older than 75 with head and neck cancer. The chain recombines TRBV6-6 with TRBJ1-2; D may be TRBD1 (6 bases). The sequenced sample was PBMCs. CDR3 nucleotides: TGTGCCAGCAGCCAACCCCCTCCAGGGGCCTATGGCTACACCTTC. It encodes CASSQPPPGAYGYTF.